This T cell receptor (beta chain) derives from a study of shared clonotypes between healthy human individuals. The study, taken as a whole, reports: Sampling was confined to blood; repertoires within tissues likely differ.

TCRdb's copy holds only in-frame clones and misses some; the assay was immunoSEQ multiplex PCR. The sample carries tens of thousands of clones, about 64% recorded once. The germline V gene encodes CDR1 SGHDN and CDR2 FVKESK. This CDR3 spans 13 amino acids. The V end lost 6 bases, the J end lost 6 bases, and 14 bases lay between the germline ends. To note about this clone: Its target is not known. A read error is possible here, since a much larger clone lies one base away. This specimen includes other DNA sequences encoding the same CDR3.

This sequence was found in a man aged 25 to 40 in good health. The sample taken for sequencing was memory CD8+ T cells sorted from blood. Subset noted: CD45RO+ cells pooled with CCR7-negative TemRA cells. The chain recombines TRBV14 with TRBJ1-2; possible D gene TRBD1, 5 bases. The CDR3 coding sequence is TGTGCCAGCAGGTTTTCAGGGATTGATGGCTACACCTTC. Its translation is CASRFSGIDGYTF.